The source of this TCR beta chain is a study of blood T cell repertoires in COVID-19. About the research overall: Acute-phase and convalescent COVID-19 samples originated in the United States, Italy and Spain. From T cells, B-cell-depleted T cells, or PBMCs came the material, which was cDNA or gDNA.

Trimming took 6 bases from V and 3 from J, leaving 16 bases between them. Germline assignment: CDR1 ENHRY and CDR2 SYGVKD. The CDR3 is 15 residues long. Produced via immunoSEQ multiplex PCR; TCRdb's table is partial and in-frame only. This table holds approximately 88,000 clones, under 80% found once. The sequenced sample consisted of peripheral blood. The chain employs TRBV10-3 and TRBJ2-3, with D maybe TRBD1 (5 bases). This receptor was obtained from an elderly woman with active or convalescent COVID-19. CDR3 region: CAISTTREETDTQYF. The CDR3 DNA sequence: TGTGCCATCAGCACCACCAGGGAAGAGACAGATACGCAGTATTTT.